This TCR beta chain was recorded in a study of Tregs in tolerant kidney transplant recipients. Overall study context: Mixed chimerism was transient after nonmyeloablative marrow transplants from related graft donors.

Sequenced by immunoSEQ multiplex PCR; TCRdb stores in-frame clones only, minus some. The sample includes 50,000 to 85,000 clones, 80% to 95% seen only once; the top ten take 9.5% to 13%. The CDR3 consists of 14 residues. CDR1 and CDR2 from the germline V gene are PRHDT and FYEKMQ (reference sequence). The trim removed 5 bases at V and 0 bases at J, leaving 2 bases unmatched. This sequence originates from a human donor who received a combined kidney and bone marrow transplant. The V call is TRBV13, the J call TRBJ2-7, with 9 nucleotides matching TRBD1. The sample was CD8+ T cells from blood, taken before the transplant. The CDR3 region is CASSETGGSYEQYF. In DNA form, the CDR3 reads TGTGCCAGCAGCGAGACAGGGGGCTCCTACGAGCAGTACTTC.